This T cell receptor (beta chain) was found in a study of blood T cell repertoires in COVID-19 (dated by TCRdb to 2019 to 2021). Concerning the study at large: Collaborator samples came from the United States, Italy and Spain and covered acute and convalescent phases of COVID-19. Where HLA class I and class II types were available, the types were taken from metadata supplied by the sample provider, not from assay-based typing. The dataset comprised deeply sampled blood TCRbeta repertoires from subjects exposed to, actively infected with, or recovered from COVID-19. The prospective study material was composed of cDNA or gDNA derived from T cells, B-cell-depleted T cells, or PBMCs. The repertoires were released in a freely available public database meant as a resource for research on the immune response to SARS-CoV-2. The sample metadata nearly always contained a de-identified subject ID, COVID-19 status, age in years and sex. The samples were drawn from two sources: the first 160 participants of the ongoing ImmuneRACE study, and 1,000 to 1,500 subjects contributed by 6 global collaborators.

CDR1 and CDR2 are read off the germline V gene as MGHDK and SYGVNS. Germline trimming amounts to 5 bases on V and 3 bases on J, with 4 as the count of junction bases outside the gene matches. The CDR3 has 15 amino acids, counting the end cysteine and phenylalanine. Just CDR3 DNA is preserved here, 45 bases in frame from base 1. Participants in the prospective study were aged roughly 18 to 89 years, lived in 24 United States geographic areas, and enrolled through a virtual design. To assign participants to cohorts, the prospective study relied on clinical history that participants themselves reported in a screening survey and a study questionnaire. A participant counted as exposed if, within 2 weeks of entering the study, that participant had been in contact with someone who had a PCR-confirmed or clinician-diagnosed COVID-19 case. In the prospective study, whole blood, serum and a nasopharyngeal or oropharyngeal swab were collected from each participant by mobile phlebotomists. Over an approximately two-month period, participants in the prospective study had the option of providing additional blood draws and questionnaires. Before DNA extraction, prospective study blood samples were shipped either frozen or at room temperature.

The paper's findings and limits, for the study overall: The quantity of clinical and demographic metadata differed by source and by participant and was supplied without curation.

Notes on this clone: Its antigen is still unknown. The input lacks base qualities; no much larger clone sits a single base away.

TCRbeta CDR3 regions were amplified from genomic DNA by means of the immunoSEQ Assay, a bias-controlled multiplex PCR. On the authors' methods: Nucleated cell counts per sample were estimated from amplification of reference gene primers within the assay. Sequence reads were collapsed and filtered to measure the absolute abundance of every unique TCRbeta CDR3 rearrangement. Productive Simpson clonality was computed per sample as the square root of Simpson's diversity index over productive rearrangements. Imported from immuneACCESS, the table was reduced by TCRdb to in-frame sequences with V and J called. These copies leave out some clones; in studies compared against another copy, an unresolved V gene accounts for under half, and the cause of the remainder is not known. That table gives V, J and clone size, and the DNA gave D and trimming. Across this sample there are more than 350,000 clones, with approximately 90% seen only once. 1.4% to 1.5% of the sample goes to the ten largest clones.

This sequence uses TRBV25-1 and TRBJ2-1, with 10 bases in between that match TRBD2. The sequence derives from a woman between 18 and 29 years old who had been exposed to COVID-19. The sequenced material came from PBMCs or T cells enriched from blood (not recorded which). The CDR3 sequence is CASSKAGGGYNEQFF. The DNA sequence is TGTGCCAGCAGTAAAGCGGGGGGGGGCTACAATGAGCAGTTCTTC.